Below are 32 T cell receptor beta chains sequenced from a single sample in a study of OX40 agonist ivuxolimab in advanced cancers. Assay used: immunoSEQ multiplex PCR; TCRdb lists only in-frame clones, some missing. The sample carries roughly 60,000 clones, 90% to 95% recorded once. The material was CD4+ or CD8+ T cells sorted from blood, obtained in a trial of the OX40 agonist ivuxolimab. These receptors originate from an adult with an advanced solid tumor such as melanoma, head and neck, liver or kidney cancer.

CDR3 protein: CASSPVGSGNTIYF. In DNA form, the CDR3 reads TGTGCCAGCAGCCCCGTAGGCTCTGGAAACACCATATATTTT. The chain joins TRBV9 to TRBJ1-3; D not certain. The V gene lost 4 bases and the J gene lost 0 bases, with 8 bases spanning the gap. The CDR3 spans 14 residues. In germline, CDR1 is SGDLS, CDR2 YYNGEE.

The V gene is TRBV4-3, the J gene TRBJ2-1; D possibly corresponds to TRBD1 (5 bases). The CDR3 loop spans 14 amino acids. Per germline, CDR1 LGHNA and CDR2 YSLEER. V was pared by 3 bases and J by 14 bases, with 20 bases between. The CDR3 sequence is CASSHSAQGVEKFF. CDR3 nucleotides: TGCGCCAGCAGCCATTCCGCGCAGGGTGTTGAAAAGTTCTTC.

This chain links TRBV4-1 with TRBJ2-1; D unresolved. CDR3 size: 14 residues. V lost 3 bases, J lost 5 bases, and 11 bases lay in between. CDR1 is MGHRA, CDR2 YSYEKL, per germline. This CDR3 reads CASSQIKGNNEQFF. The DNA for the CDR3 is TGCGCCAGCAGCCAGATAAAGGGCAACAATGAGCAGTTCTTC.

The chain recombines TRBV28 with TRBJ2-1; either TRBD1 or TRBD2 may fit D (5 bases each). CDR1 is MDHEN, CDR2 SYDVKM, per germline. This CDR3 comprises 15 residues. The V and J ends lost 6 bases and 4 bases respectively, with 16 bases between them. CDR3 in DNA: TGTGCCAGCAGGCCCGGGACGACCAGATACAATGAGCAGTTCTTC. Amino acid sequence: CASRPGTTRYNEQFF.

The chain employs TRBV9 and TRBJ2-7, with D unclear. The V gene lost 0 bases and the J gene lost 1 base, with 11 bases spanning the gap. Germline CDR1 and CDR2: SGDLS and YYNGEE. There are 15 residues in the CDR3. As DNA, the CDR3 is TGTGCCAGCAGCGTAGGGAAGCAGGCGTCCTACGAGCAGTACTTC. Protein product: CASSVGKQASYEQYF.

CDR3 sequence: CASSFASLSSYNEQFF. DNA of the CDR3: TGTGCCAGCAGTTTTGCTAGCCTAAGCTCCTACAATGAGCAGTTCTTC. The gene calls are TRBV27 and TRBJ2-1, with D perhaps TRBD2 (5 bases). Deletions cut 3 bases from V and 0 bases from J, with 12 bases between. CDR3 length: 16 residues. Germline V gene sequence: CDR1 MNHEY, CDR2 SMNVEV (reference sequence).

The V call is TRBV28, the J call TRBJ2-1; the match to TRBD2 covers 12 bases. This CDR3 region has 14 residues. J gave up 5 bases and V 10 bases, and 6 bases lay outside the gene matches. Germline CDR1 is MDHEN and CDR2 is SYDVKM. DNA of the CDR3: TGTGCCAATCGACTAGCGGGAGAGAACAATGAGCAGTTCTTC. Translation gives CANRLAGENNEQFF. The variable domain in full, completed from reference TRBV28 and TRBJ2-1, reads DVKVTQSSRYLVKRTGEKVFLECVQDMDHENMFWYRQDPGLGLRLIYFSYDVKMKEKGDIPEGYSVSREKKERFSLILESASTNQTSMYLCANRLAGENNEQFFGPGTRLTVL.

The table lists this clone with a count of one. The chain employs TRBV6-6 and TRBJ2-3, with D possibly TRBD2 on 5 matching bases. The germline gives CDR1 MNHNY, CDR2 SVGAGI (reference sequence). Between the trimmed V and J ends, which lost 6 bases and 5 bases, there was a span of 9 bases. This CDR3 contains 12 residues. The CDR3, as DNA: TGTGCCAGCAGACCACTAGGAGATACGCAGTATTTT. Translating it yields CASRPLGDTQYF.

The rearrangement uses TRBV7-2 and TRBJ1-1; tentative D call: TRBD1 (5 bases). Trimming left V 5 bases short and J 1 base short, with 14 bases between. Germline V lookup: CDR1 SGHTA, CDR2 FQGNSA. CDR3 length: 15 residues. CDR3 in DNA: TGTGCCAGCAGCCCCTATCAGGGAACGAACACTGAAGCTTTCTTT. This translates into CASSPYQGTNTEAFF.

The DNA of the CDR3 is TGTGCCAGCAGCTTAGGGGCTAGCGGGACCTACGAGCAGTACTTC. This gives the protein CASSLGASGTYEQYF. The J gene is TRBJ2-7, the V gene TRBV13, with 9 bases identical to TRBD2. The CDR3 totals 15 residues. Looked up from germline, CDR1 is PRHDT and CDR2 is FYEKMQ (reference sequence). V lost 0 bases and J lost 2; bases outside the gene matches: 2.

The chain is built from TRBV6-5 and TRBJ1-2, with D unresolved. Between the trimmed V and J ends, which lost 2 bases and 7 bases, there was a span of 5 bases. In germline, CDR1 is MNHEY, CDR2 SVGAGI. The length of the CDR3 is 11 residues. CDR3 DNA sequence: TGTGCCAGCAGTTACGGGAGTGGCTACACCTTC. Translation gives CASSYGSGYTF.

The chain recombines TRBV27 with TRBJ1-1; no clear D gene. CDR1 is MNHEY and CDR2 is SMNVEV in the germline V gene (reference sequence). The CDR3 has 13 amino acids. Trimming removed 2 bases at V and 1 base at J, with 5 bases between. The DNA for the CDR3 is TGTGCCAGCAGTTTAATGCAGAACACTGAAGCTTTCTTT. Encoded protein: CASSLMQNTEAFF.

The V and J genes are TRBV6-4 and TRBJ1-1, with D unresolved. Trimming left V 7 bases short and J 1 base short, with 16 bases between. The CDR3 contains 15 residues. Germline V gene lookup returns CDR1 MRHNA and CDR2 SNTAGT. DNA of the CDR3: TGTGCCAGCAACCCCAGTGCTGATGGGAACACTGAAGCTTTCTTT. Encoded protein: CASNPSADGNTEAFF.

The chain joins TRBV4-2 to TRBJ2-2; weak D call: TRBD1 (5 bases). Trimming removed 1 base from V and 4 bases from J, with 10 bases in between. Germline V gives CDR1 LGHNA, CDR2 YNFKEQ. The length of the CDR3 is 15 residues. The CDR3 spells CASSQVVGATGELFF. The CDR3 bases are TGTGCCAGCAGCCAAGTTGTAGGGGCCACCGGGGAGCTGTTTTTT.

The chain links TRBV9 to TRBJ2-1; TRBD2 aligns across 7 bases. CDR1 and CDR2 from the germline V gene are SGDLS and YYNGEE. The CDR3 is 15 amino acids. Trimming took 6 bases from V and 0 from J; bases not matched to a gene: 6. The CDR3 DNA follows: TGTGCCAGCACTACCGGGGGGAGCTCCTACAATGAGCAGTTCTTC. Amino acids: CASTTGGSSYNEQFF.

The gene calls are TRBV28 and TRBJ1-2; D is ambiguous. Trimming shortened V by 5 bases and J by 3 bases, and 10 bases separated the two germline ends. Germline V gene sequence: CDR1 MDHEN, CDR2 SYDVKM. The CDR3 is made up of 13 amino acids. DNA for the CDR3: TGTGCCAGCAGTGTCCCGATAGACTATGGCTACACCTTC. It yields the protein CASSVPIDYGYTF.

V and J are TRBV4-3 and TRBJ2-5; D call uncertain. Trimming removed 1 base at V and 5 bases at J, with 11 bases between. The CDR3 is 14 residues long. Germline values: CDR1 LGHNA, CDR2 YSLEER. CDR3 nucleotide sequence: TGCGCCAGCAGCCAAGGTGCTAGTGGCGAGACCCAGTACTTC. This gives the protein CASSQGASGETQYF.

In DNA form, the CDR3 reads TGTGCCAGCAGCTTCGGGGGAGTCACTGAAGCTTTCTTT. It codes for CASSFGGVTEAFF. This chain links TRBV7-9 with TRBJ1-1; TRBD1 might be the D (5 bases). V lost 3 bases to trimming and J lost 4 bases, with 9 bases between them. The CDR3 runs 13 residues. Germline CDR1 is SEHNR and CDR2 is FQNEAQ (reference sequence).

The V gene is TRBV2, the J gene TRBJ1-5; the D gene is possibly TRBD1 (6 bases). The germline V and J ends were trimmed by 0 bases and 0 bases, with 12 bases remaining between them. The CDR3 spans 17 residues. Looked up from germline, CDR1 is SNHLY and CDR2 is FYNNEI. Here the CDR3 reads CASSEAGGVYSNQPQHF. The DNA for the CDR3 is TGTGCCAGCAGTGAAGCTGGGGGCGTCTATAGCAATCAGCCCCAGCATTTT.

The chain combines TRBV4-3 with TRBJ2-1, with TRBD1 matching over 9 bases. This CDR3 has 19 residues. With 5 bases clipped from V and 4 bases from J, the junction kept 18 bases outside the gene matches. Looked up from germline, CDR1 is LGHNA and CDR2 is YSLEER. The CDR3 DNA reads TGCGCCAGCAGCTTGGGGACAGGGACCGATCGGGGGAGTTACAATGAGCAGTTCTTC. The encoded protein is CASSLGTGTDRGSYNEQFF.

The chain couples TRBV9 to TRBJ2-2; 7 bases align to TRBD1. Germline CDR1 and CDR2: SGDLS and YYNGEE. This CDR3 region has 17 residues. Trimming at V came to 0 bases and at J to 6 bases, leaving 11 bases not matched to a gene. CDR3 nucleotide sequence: TGTGCCAGCAGCGTAGAGGGGGCACCGCCGAATCCCGGGGAGCTGTTTTTT. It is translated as CASSVEGAPPNPGELFF.

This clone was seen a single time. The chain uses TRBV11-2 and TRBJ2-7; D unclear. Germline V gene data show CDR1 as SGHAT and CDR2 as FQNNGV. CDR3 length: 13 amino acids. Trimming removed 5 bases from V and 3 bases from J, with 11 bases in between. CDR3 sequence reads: CASSQSNLYEQYF. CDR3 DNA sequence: TGTGCCAGCAGCCAATCTAATCTCTACGAGCAGTACTTC.

DNA of the CDR3: TGTGCCATCAGTGAGTCGGCTAGCGGACTATACGAGCAGTACTTC. It translates to CAISESASGLYEQYF. The chain couples TRBV10-3 to TRBJ2-7; TRBD2 matches at 7 bases. Germline lookup yields CDR1 ENHRY and CDR2 SYGVKD. With 0 bases clipped from V and 4 bases from J, the junction kept 6 bases outside the gene matches. This CDR3 is 15 amino acids long.

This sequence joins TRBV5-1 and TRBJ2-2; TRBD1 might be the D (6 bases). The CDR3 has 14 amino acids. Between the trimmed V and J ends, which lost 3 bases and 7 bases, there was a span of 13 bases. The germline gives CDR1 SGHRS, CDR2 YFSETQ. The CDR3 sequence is CASSYVTGYGELFF. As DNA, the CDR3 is TGCGCCAGCAGCTATGTGACAGGTTACGGGGAGCTGTTTTTT.

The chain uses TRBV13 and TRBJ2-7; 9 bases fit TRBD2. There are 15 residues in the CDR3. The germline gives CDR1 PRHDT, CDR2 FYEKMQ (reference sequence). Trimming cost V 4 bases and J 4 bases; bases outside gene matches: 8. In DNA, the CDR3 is TGTGCCAGCAGCTGGAACCTAGCGGGGACTTACGAGCAGTACTTC. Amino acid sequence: CASSWNLAGTYEQYF.

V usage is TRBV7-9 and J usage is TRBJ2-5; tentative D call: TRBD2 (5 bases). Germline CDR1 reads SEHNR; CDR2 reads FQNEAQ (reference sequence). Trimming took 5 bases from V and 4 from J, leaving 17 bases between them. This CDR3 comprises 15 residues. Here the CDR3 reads CASSGEGWGRETQYF. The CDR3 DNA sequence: TGTGCCAGCAGCGGAGAGGGATGGGGAAGAGAGACCCAGTACTTC.

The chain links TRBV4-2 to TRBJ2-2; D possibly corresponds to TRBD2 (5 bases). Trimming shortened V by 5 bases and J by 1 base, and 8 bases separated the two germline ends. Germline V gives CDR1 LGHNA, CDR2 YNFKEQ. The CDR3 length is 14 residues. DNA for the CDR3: TGTGCCAGCAGCTCGCGGGTGAACACCGGGGAGCTGTTTTTT. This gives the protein CASSSRVNTGELFF.

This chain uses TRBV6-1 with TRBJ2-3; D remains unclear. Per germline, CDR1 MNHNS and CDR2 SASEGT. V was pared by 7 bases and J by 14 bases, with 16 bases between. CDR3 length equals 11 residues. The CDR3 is CASTYGPLVYF. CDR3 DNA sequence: TGTGCCAGCACCTACGGGCCCTTGGTGTATTTT.

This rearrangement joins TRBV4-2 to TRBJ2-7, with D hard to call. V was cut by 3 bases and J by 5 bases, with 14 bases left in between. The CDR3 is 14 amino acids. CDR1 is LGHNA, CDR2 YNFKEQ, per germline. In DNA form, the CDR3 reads TGTGCCAGCAGCCACCGGTCGAATCGAGACGAGCAGTACTTC. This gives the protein CASSHRSNRDEQYF.

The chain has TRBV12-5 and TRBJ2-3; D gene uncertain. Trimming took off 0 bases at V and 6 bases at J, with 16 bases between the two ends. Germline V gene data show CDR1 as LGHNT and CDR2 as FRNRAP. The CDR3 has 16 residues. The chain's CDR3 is CASGLVWVGSTDTQYF. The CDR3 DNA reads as TGTGCTAGTGGTTTGGTATGGGTAGGATCCACTGATACGCAGTATTTT.

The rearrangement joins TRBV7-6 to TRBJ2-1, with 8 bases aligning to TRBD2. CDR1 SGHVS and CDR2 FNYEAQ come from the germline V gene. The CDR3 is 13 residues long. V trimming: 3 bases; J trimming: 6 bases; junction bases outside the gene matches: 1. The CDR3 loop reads CASSFSGVNEQFF. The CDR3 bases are TGTGCCAGCAGCTTTAGCGGGGTCAATGAGCAGTTCTTC.

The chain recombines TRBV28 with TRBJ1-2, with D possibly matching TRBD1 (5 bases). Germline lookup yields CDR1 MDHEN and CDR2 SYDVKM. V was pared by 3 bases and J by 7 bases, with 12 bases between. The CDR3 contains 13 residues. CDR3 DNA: TGTGCCAGCAGTTTCTACACAGGCAGTGGCTACACCTTC. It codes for CASSFYTGSGYTF.